This TCR beta chain was recovered during a study of patients and donors after allogeneic stem cell transplantation (dated by TCRdb to 2019 to 2021). In its sample, this clonotype was seen a few times. Its binding antigen is unknown. The junction shows a germline mismatch at one end, possibly a read error. Library preparation employed RT-PCR. The listed sequencing device is NextSeq 550. TCRdb trimmed the raw reads at Q25, called clones with MiXCR and kept productive beta chains. Merged by CDR3 protein, the rows form single entries marked with the most common genes and DNA. The sample has 410,000 or so distinct CDR3 sequences on record, 16% of them singletons. The ten largest clones capture 6.5% to 7.5% of the sample. The sequence was obtained from a human donor who was either an allogeneic HSCT recipient or a stem cell or donor lymphocyte infusion donor (not recorded which). It is not recorded whose cells these are; they may come from a transplant donor. Source material: blood, either unsorted or a sorted T cell fraction (not recorded which).

The CDR3 loop reads CASSHVGTWRDHHF. The bases read TGCGCCAGCAGCCACGTTGGGACATGGAGAGACCATCACTTC. The chain couples TRBV4-1 to TRBJ1-2, with TRBD1 as a weak D call on 6 bases. Via the germline V gene, CDR1 is MGHRA and CDR2 YSYEKL. The CDR3, cysteine through phenylalanine, is 14 amino acids long. This entry keeps only the CDR3 DNA: 42 bases, framed from base 1.